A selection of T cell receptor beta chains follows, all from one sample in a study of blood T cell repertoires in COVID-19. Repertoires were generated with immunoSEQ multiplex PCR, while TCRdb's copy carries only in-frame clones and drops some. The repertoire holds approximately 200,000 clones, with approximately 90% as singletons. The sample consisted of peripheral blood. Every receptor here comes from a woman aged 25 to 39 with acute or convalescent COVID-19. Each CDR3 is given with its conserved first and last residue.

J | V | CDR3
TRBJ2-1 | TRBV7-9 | CASSPGSYEQFF
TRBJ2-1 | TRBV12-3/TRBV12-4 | CASNNQPYNEQFF
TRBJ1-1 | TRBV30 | CAWSVLLEAFF
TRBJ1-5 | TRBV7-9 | CASSPTGGAGQPQHF
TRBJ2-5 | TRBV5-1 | CASSLAEETQYF
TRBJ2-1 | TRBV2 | CASRGQGEKFF
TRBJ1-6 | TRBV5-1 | CASSLVGQGEDSPLHF
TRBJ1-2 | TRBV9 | CASSVGTGGYYGYTF
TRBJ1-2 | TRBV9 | CASSVATGGLRGYTF
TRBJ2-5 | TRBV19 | CASSGRYQETQYF
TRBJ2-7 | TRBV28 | CASSTDKGAAREQYF
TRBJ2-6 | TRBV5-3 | CARSQTGLGANVLTF
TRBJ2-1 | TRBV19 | CASSVTSGPYNEQFF
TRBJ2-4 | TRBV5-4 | CASSSIAGGLAKNIQYF
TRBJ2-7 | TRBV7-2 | CASSLHVGTGSSYEQYF
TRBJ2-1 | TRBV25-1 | CASSEFRETYDNEQFF
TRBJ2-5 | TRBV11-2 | CASSSTGTRGETQYF
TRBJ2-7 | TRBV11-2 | CASSFDSQAYEQYF
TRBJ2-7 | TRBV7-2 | CASSSQGYEQYF
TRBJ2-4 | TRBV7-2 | CASSPGLGPKNIQYF
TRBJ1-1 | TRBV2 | CASGARETANTEAFF
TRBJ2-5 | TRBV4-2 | CASSQAGDEETQYF
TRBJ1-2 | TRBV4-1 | CASSQATEPYGYTF
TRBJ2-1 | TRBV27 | CASSLNQREARDEQFF
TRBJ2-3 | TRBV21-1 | CASSGGWSSTDTQYF
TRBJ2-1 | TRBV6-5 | CASRLAGGPNEQFF
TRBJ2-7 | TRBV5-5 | CASSLGLAGGYEQYF
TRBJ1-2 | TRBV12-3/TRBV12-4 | CASRGDRRYGYTF
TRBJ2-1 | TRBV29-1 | CSVDWGGYNEQFF
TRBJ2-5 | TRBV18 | CASSPPLSGRLQETQYF
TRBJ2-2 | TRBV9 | CASRPSGSGELFF
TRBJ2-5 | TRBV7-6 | CASSPLGETQYF
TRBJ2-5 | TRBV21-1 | CAREGQGEKKETQYF
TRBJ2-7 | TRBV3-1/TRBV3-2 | CASSFLQEYYEQYF
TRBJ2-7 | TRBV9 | CASSPQTGNNEQYF
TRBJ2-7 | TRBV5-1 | CASSPGDRSYEQYF